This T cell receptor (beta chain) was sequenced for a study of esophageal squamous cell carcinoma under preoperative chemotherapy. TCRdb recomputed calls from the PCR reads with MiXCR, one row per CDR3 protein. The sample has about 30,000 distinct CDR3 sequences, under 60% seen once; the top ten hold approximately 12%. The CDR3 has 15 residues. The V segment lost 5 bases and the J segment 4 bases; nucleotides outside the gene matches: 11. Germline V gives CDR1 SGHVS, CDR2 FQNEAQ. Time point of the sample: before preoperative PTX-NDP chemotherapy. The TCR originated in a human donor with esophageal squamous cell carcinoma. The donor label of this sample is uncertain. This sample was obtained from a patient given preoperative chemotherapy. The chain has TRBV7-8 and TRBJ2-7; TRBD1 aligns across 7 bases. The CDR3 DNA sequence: TGTGCCAGCAGCCACCGGGACAGCCTATGGTACGAGCAGTACTTC. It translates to CASSHRDSLWYEQYF.